This record looks at one TCR beta chain sequence and its context. Its antigen remains unidentified. TCRdb passed the reads through MiXCR, listing each CDR3 protein once. The table records about 700,000 distinct CDR3 sequences, around 30% of them present only once. The data originate from a study of T cell repertoires in cytomegalovirus infection. For the study at large: HLA-C-restricted CMV epitopes, recently identified, and well-studied HLA-B-restricted ones were used by the study. Public TCR beta signatures were indicative of both CMV infection and a matching HLA type. Study outcomes and limitations: Cumulated frequencies of public TCR beta families served to identify carriers of CMV plus the relevant HLA. CMV-specific TCR beta clonotypes restricted by HLA-C dominated the ex vivo response.

Trimming pared 8 bases from V and 6 bases from J, leaving 23 bases between. The CDR3 is 16 amino acids. Germline lookup yields CDR1 ENHRY and CDR2 SYGVKD. The genes are TRBV10-3 and TRBJ2-1, with D perhaps TRBD1 or TRBD2 (6 bases each). This TCR came from a human donor in good health (CMV status not recorded). Some clones in this sample may be carry-over from other donors' samples. The specimen was cultured PBMCs, collected from culture after CMV antigen stimulation. The CDR3 protein is CAIGRGLSSAINEQFF. Here the CDR3 DNA reads TGTGCCATCGGTCGGGGGCTGTCGTCCGCGATCAATGAGCAGTTCTTC.